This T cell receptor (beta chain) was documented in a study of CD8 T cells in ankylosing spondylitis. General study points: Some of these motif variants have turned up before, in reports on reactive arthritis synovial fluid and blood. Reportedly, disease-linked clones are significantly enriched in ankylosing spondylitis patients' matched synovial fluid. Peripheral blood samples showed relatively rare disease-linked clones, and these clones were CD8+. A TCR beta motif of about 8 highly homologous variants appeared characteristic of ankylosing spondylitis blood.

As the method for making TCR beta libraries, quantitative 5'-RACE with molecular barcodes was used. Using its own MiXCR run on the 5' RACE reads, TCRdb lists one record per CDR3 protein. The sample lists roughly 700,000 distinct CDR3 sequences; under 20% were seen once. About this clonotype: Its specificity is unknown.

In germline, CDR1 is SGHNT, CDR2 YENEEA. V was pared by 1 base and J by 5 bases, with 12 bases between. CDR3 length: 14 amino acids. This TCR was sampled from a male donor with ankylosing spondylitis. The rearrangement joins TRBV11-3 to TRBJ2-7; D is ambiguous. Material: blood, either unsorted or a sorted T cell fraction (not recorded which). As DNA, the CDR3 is TGTGCCAGCAGCTTAGTTACACAGCACAACGAGCAGTACTTC. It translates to CASSLVTQHNEQYF.